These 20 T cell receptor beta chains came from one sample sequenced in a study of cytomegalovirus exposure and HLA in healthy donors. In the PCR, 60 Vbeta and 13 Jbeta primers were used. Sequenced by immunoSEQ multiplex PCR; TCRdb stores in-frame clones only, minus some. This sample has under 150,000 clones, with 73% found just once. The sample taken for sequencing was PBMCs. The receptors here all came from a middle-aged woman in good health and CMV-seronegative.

The CDR3 reads CASSKRSDRQETQYF. The CDR3 region has the DNA TGTGCCAGTAGTAAAAGGAGCGATAGGCAAGAGACCCAGTACTTC. V usage is TRBV19 and J usage is TRBJ2-5; D is undetermined. V was shortened by 4 bases and J by 2 bases, with 14 bases between the two germline ends. The CDR3 totals 15 residues. Germline CDR1 LNHDA, CDR2 SQIVND (reference sequence).

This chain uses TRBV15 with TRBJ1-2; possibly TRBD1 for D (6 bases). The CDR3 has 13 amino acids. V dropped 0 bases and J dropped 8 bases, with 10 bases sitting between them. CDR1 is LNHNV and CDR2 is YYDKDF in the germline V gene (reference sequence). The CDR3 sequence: CATSRDPGEGYTF. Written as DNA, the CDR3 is TGTGCCACCAGCAGAGATCCAGGGGAAGGCTACACCTTC.

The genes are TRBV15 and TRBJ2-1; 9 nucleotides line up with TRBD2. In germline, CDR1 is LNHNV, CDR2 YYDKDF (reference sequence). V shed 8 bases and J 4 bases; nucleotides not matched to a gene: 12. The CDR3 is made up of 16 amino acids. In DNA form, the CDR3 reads TGTGCCACCCGGAATCGGAGCGGGGGGCCTTACAATGAGCAGTTCTTC. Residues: CATRNRSGGPYNEQFF.

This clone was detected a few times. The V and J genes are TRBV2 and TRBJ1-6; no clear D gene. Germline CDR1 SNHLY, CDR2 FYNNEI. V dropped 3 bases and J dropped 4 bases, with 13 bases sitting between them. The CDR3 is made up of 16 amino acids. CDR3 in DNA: TGTGCCAGCAGTGATGAAGGACTAAGGTATAATTCACCCCTCCACTTT. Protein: CASSDEGLRYNSPLHF.

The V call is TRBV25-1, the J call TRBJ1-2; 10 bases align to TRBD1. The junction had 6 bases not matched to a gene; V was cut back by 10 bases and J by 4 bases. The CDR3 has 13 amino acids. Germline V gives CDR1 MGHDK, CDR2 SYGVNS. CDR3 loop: CATRDRGFYGYTF. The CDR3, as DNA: TGTGCCACCCGGGACAGGGGTTTCTATGGCTACACCTTC.

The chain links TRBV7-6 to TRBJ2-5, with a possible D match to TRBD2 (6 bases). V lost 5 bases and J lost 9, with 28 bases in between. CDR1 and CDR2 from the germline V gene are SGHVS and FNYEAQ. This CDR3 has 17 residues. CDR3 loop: CASSLSPGTASEAPQYF. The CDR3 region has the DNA TGTGCCAGCAGCCTAAGTCCCGGGACTGCGTCCGAAGCGCCCCAGTACTTC.

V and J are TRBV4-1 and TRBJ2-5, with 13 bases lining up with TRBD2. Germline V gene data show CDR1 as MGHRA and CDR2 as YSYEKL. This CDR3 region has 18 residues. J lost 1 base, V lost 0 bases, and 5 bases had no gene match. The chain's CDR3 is CASSQESRTSGGQETQYF. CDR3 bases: TGCGCCAGCAGCCAAGAGTCTAGGACTAGCGGGGGCCAAGAGACCCAGTACTTC.

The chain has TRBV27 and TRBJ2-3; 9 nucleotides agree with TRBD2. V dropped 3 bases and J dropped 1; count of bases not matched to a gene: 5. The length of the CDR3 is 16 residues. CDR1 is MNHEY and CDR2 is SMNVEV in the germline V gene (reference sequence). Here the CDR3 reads CASSFPAGGRTDTQYF. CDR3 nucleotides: TGTGCCAGCAGTTTCCCAGCGGGGGGCCGCACAGATACGCAGTATTTT.

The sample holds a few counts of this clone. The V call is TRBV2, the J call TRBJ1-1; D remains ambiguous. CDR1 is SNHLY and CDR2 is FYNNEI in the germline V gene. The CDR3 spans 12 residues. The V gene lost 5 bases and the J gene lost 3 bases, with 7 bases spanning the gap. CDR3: CASSPFYTEAFF. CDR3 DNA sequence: TGTGCCAGCAGTCCATTTTACACTGAAGCTTTCTTT.

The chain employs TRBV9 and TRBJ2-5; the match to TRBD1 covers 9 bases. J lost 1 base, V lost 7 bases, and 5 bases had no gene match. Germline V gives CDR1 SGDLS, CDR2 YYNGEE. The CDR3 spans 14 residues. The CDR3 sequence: CASALGQGQETQYF. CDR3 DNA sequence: TGTGCCAGCGCCCTGGGACAGGGCCAAGAGACCCAGTACTTC. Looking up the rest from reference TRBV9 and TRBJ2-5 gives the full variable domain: DSGVTQTPKHLITATGQRVTLRCSPRSGDLSVYWYQQSLDQGLQFLIQYYNGEERAKGNILERFSAQQFPDLHSELNLSSLELGDSALYFCASALGQGQETQYFGPGTRLLVL.

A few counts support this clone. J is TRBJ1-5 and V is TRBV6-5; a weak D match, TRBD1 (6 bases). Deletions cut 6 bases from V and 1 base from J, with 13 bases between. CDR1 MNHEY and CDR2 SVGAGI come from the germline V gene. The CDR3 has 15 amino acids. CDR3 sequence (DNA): TGTGCCAGCAGCCCAACAGGGAAGAGCAATCAGCCCCAGCATTTT. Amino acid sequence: CASSPTGKSNQPQHF.

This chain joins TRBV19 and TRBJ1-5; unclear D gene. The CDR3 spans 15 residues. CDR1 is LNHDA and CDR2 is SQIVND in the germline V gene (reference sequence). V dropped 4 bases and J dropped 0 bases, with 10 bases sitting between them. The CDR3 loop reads CASSTVGVSNQPQHF. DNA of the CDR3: TGTGCCAGTAGTACAGTCGGGGTTAGCAATCAGCCCCAGCATTTT.

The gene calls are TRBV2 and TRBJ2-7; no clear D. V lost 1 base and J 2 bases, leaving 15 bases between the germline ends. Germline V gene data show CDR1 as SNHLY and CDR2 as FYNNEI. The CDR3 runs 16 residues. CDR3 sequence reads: CASSEVSIYDTYEQYF. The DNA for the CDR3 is TGTGCCAGCAGTGAAGTTAGTATCTACGACACCTACGAGCAGTACTTC.

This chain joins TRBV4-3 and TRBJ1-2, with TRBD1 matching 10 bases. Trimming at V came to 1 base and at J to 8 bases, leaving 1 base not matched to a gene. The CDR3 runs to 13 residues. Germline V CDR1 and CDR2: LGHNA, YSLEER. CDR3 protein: CASSQGQGAGYTF. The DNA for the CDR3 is TGCGCCAGCAGCCAAGGACAGGGGGCGGGCTACACCTTC.

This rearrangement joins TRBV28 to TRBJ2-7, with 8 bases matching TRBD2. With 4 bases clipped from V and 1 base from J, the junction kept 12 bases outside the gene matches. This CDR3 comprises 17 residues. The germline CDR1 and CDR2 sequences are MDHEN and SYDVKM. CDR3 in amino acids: CASSSRSRGGRSYEQYF. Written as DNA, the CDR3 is TGTGCCAGCAGTTCCAGGTCCCGCGGGGGGCGGTCCTACGAGCAGTACTTC. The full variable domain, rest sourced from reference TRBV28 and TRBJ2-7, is DVKVTQSSRYLVKRTGEKVFLECVQDMDHENMFWYRQDPGLGLRLIYFSYDVKMKEKGDIPEGYSVSREKKERFSLILESASTNQTSMYLCASSSRSRGGRSYEQYFGPGTRLTVT.

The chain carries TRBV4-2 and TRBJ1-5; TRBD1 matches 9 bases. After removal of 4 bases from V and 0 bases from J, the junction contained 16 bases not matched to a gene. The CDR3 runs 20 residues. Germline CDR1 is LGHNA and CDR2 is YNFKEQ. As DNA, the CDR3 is TGTGCCAGCAGCCTCCCGACGGGACAGGGTCAAGAATATAGCAATCAGCCCCAGCATTTT. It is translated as CASSLPTGQGQEYSNQPQHF.

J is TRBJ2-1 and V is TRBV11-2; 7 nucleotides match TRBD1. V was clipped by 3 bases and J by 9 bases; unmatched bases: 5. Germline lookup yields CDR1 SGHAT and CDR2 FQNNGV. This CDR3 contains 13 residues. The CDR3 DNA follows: TGTGCCAGCAGCTTGGAGGCAGGGGGTGAGCAGTTCTTC. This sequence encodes CASSLEAGGEQFF.

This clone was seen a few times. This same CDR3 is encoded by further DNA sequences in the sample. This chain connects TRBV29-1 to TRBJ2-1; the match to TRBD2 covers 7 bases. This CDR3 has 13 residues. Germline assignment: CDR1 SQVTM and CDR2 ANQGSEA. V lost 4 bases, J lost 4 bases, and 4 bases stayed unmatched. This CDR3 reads CSVGTSEYNEQFF. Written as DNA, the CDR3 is TGCAGCGTTGGAACTAGCGAGTACAATGAGCAGTTCTTC.

CDR3 sequence reads: CASSLVSGDSYNEQFF. The CDR3 coding sequence is TGCGCCAGCAGCCTTGTTAGCGGGGATTCCTACAATGAGCAGTTCTTC. The chain employs TRBV4-1 and TRBJ2-1; 8 bases are a match to TRBD2. Germline assignment: CDR1 MGHRA and CDR2 YSYEKL. CDR3 length: 16 amino acids. Trimming at V came to 4 bases and at J to 1 base, leaving 6 bases not matched to a gene.

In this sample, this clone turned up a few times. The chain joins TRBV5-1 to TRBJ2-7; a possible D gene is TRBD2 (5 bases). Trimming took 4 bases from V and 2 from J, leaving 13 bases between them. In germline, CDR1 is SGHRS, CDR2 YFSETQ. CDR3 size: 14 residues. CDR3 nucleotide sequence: TGCGCCAGCAGCGTTCAGGACGGGGCCTACGAGCAGTACTTC. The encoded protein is CASSVQDGAYEQYF. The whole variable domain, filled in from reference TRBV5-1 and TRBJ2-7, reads KAGVTQTPRYLIKTRGQQVTLSCSPISGHRSVSWYQQTPGQGLQFLFEYFSETQRNKGNFPGRFSGRQFSNSRSEMNVSTLELGDSALYLCASSVQDGAYEQYFGPGTRLTVT.